What follows are 13 T cell receptor beta chains derived from one specimen sequenced in a study of T-cell reconstitution after alpha-beta-depleted transplantation in children. Unique molecular identifiers were incorporated when the TCRbeta library was constructed. TCRdb called the PCR reads again in MiXCR, with one record for every CDR3 protein. The repertoire holds more than 550,000 distinct CDR3 sequences, with about 10% as singletons. The sample here was PBMCs from the stem cell graft donor, taken from the stem cell graft. The receptor set was obtained from a human donor who donated a stem cell graft to a child with acute myeloid leukemia.

V is TRBV29-1 and J is TRBJ2-7; D is possibly TRBD2 (6 bases). Germline CDR1 SQVTM, CDR2 ANQGSEA. This CDR3 has 15 amino acids. Deletions cut 4 bases from V and 5 bases from J, with 21 bases between. DNA of the CDR3: TGCAGCGTTGGTGAGAGTCGGGGGTCATTTGACGAGCAGTACTTC. It is translated as CSVGESRGSFDEQYF.

There are many counts of this clonotype. A much larger clone differs by one base, so this may be a read error. The chain recombines TRBV7-2 with TRBJ2-7, with unresolved D. The CDR3 extends over 11 amino acids. Per the germline V gene, CDR1 is SGHTA and CDR2 is FQGNSA. Trimming took off 5 bases at V and 3 bases at J, with 5 bases between the two ends. The CDR3 sequence is CASSVDYEQYF. CDR3 DNA sequence: TGTGCCAGCAGCGTGGACTACGAGCAGTACTTC.

The chain recombines TRBV5-1 with TRBJ2-7, with 11 nucleotides matching TRBD1. The CDR3 length is 15 residues. The germline V gene has CDR1 SGHRS and CDR2 YFSETQ. The junction had 7 bases not matched to a gene; V was cut back by 4 bases and J by 4 bases. The CDR3 bases are TGCGCCAGCAGCCGGACAGGGGGCAGAGAATACGAGCAGTACTTC. Its translation: CASSRTGGREYEQYF.

The V and J genes are TRBV29-1 and TRBJ1-2; 10 bases are a match to TRBD1. The CDR3 runs 11 residues. From germline, CDR1 is SQVTM and CDR2 ANQGSEA. The V segment lost 8 bases and the J segment 7 bases; nucleotides outside the gene matches: 4. The DNA of the CDR3 is TGCAGCCTGGGACAGGGGTTTGGCTACACCTTC. It yields the protein CSLGQGFGYTF.

The CDR3 DNA reads TGTGCCAGCAGCTCCTTTGATGGTACTGAAGCTTTCTTT. It translates to CASSSFDGTEAFF. The gene calls are TRBV7-9 and TRBJ1-1, with D uncertain. V was clipped by 4 bases and J by 5 bases, with 11 bases between them. The germline V gene has CDR1 SEHNR and CDR2 FQNEAQ (reference sequence). The CDR3 sequence is 13 residues long.

This clonotype occurred many times. The rearrangement uses TRBV6-5 and TRBJ1-2, with unresolved D. Looked up from germline, CDR1 is MNHEY and CDR2 is SVGAGI. CDR3 length: 12 residues. Trimming left V 6 bases short and J 8 bases short, with 13 bases between. CDR3 loop: CASSPRAGGYTF. DNA for the CDR3: TGTGCCAGCAGCCCACGAGCGGGGGGCTACACCTTC.

This clonotype was seen many times. J is TRBJ2-1 and V is TRBV5-1; 8 nucleotides agree with TRBD2. The CDR3 has 15 residues. CDR1 is SGHRS and CDR2 is YFSETQ in the germline V gene. Trimming removed 6 bases from V and 6 bases from J; junction bases left unmatched: 11. CDR3 sequence (DNA): TGCGCCAGCAACCCCGAAGCGGGAGTCGCCAATGAGCAGTTCTTC. Amino acids: CASNPEAGVANEQFF.

This clonotype occurred many times. This chain uses TRBV6-2 or TRBV6-3 with TRBJ2-1, with D perhaps TRBD2 (6 bases). The CDR3 has 16 amino acids. Germline V gene sequence: CDR1 MNHEY, CDR2 SVGEGT. Trimming shortened V by 5 bases and J by 7 bases, and 21 bases separated the two germline ends. The CDR3 region is CASSPSGAGRGNEQFF. CDR3 nucleotides: TGTGCCAGCAGTCCTTCCGGGGCGGGACGGGGAAATGAGCAGTTCTTC.

Ten or more counts support this clonotype. The chain carries TRBV5-1 and TRBJ2-5, with 8 nucleotides matching TRBD1. The length of the CDR3 is 14 residues. V dropped 3 bases and J dropped 1; count of bases not matched to a gene: 2. Per germline, CDR1 SGHRS and CDR2 YFSETQ. The CDR3 reads CASSSTGGQETQYF. The CDR3 DNA is TGCGCCAGCAGCTCCACAGGGGGCCAAGAGACCCAGTACTTC.

J is TRBJ2-3 and V is TRBV11-1; 7 bases are a match to TRBD1. CDR3 size: 15 residues. With 7 bases clipped from V and 8 bases from J, the junction kept 15 bases outside the gene matches. Looked up from germline, CDR1 is SGHAT and CDR2 is FQDESV (reference sequence). CDR3 residues: CASKEEGQALGTQYF. CDR3 DNA sequence: TGTGCCAGCAAAGAGGAAGGACAGGCTTTGGGTACGCAGTATTTT.

This clonotype was seen only a few times. The chain recombines TRBV6-5 with TRBJ2-3; D possibly corresponds to TRBD2 (6 bases). Trimming took 4 bases from V and 1 from J, leaving 12 bases between them. The V gene's germline CDR1 is MNHEY and CDR2 SVGAGI. The CDR3 runs 15 residues. The chain's CDR3 is CASSSGTPRTDTQYF. In nucleotides, the CDR3 is TGTGCCAGCAGTTCCGGGACTCCCCGCACAGATACGCAGTATTTT.

In this sample, this clonotype turned up many times. The chain is built from TRBV28 and TRBJ1-2; D call uncertain. CDR1 and CDR2 (germline): MDHEN, SYDVKM. V shed 5 bases and J shed 6 bases, with 7 bases lying between them. The CDR3 totals 11 residues. The CDR3 DNA reads as TGTGCCAGCAGTCCGTATGATGGCTACACCTTC. Residues: CASSPYDGYTF.

This clonotype was observed a few times. The chain carries TRBV27 and TRBJ2-7; weak D call: TRBD2 (6 bases). The germline V and J ends were trimmed by 3 bases and 0 bases, with 12 bases remaining between them. The CDR3 runs 15 residues. Germline V CDR1 and CDR2: MNHEY, SMNVEV (reference sequence). CDR3: CASSFTAGGSYEQYF. In DNA, the CDR3 is TGTGCCAGCAGTTTTACAGCGGGTGGCTCCTACGAGCAGTACTTC.